This is a list of T cell receptor beta chains from one sample in a study of CD8 T cells in ankylosing spondylitis. TCRdb reprocessed the 5' RACE reads with MiXCR, giving one entry per CDR3 protein. Of more than 150,000 distinct CDR3 sequences in the sample, about an eighth are singletons; the top ten hold approximately 9.9%. Sequenced input: blood, either unsorted or a sorted T cell fraction (not recorded which). These receptors were obtained from a female donor with ankylosing spondylitis or in good health (not recorded which). CDR3s include the opening cysteine and the closing phenylalanine or tryptophan. The order of the fields is J gene, clone size, D gene, V gene, CDR3 protein, CDR3 DNA. D genes are given only for firm matches. Size values are once, few and many counts, or a class for expanded clones, and some rows have none.

j_gene: TRBJ2-5; abundance: few; d_gene: .; v_gene: TRBV5-1; CDR3aa: CASTGEAVQETQYF; CDR3nt: TGCGCCAGCACGGGAGAAGCCGTCCAAGAGACCCAGTACTTC
j_gene: TRBJ1-2; abundance: many; d_gene: .; v_gene: TRBV7-9; CDR3aa: CASSPGSGALYGYTF; CDR3nt: TGTGCCAGCAGCCCAGGCTCGGGGGCCCTCTATGGCTACACCTTC
j_gene: TRBJ1-5; abundance: many; d_gene: .; v_gene: TRBV28; CDR3aa: CASGLEIGGNQPQHF; CDR3nt: TGTGCCAGCGGGCTCGAAATCGGAGGCAATCAGCCCCAGCATTTT
j_gene: TRBJ2-7; abundance: few; d_gene: TRBD2; v_gene: TRBV7-3; CDR3aa: CASSSSAGVLNEQYF; CDR3nt: TGTGCCAGCAGCTCGTCAGCGGGAGTTCTGAACGAGCAGTACTTC
j_gene: TRBJ2-7; abundance: few; d_gene: .; v_gene: TRBV28; CDR3aa: CASSSQDGTYEQYF; CDR3nt: TGTGCCAGCAGTTCGCAAGACGGCACCTACGAGCAGTACTTC
j_gene: TRBJ1-6; abundance: few; d_gene: .; v_gene: TRBV27; CDR3aa: CASSLSKRNSPLHF; CDR3nt: TGTGCCAGCAGTTTATCTAAACGGAATTCACCCCTCCACTTT
j_gene: TRBJ2-7; abundance: few; d_gene: TRBD2; v_gene: TRBV18; CDR3aa: CASSRGRIYEQYF; CDR3nt: TGTGCCAGCTCACGCGGGAGGATATACGAGCAGTACTTC
j_gene: TRBJ2-5; abundance: many; d_gene: .; v_gene: TRBV27; CDR3aa: CASSILPSGETQYF; CDR3nt: TGTGCCAGCAGCATTCTGCCATCCGGGGAGACCCAGTACTTC
j_gene: TRBJ2-5; abundance: few; d_gene: .; v_gene: TRBV7-2; CDR3aa: CASSRGSGQETQYF; CDR3nt: TGTGCCAGCAGCAGAGGGAGTGGGCAAGAGACCCAGTACTTC
j_gene: TRBJ2-5; abundance: few; d_gene: TRBD2; v_gene: TRBV18; CDR3aa: CASSPPGGNQETQYF; CDR3nt: TGTGCCAGCTCACCACCGGGAGGGAACCAAGAGACCCAGTACTTC
j_gene: TRBJ1-5; abundance: few; d_gene: TRBD1; v_gene: TRBV20-1; CDR3aa: CSASGQGEGGSQPQHF; CDR3nt: TGCAGTGCCTCCGGACAGGGGGAGGGGGGAAGTCAGCCCCAGCATTTT
j_gene: TRBJ2-5; abundance: few; d_gene: TRBD1; v_gene: TRBV29-1; CDR3aa: CSVLGQPETQYF; CDR3nt: TGCAGCGTATTGGGACAGCCAGAGACCCAGTACTTC
j_gene: TRBJ2-6; abundance: few; d_gene: .; v_gene: TRBV7-2; CDR3aa: CASGVAGANVLTF; CDR3nt: TGTGCCAGCGGCGTAGCTGGGGCCAACGTCCTGACTTTC
j_gene: TRBJ1-5; abundance: many; d_gene: .; v_gene: TRBV7-9; CDR3aa: CASSWEGPNQPQHF; CDR3nt: TGTGCCAGCAGCTGGGAGGGGCCCAATCAGCCCCAGCATTTT
j_gene: TRBJ2-1; abundance: .; d_gene: .; v_gene: TRBV6-2/TRBV6-3; CDR3aa: CASSYSETNEQFF; CDR3nt: TGTGCCAGCAGTTATTCAGAGACCAATGAGCAGTTCTTC
j_gene: TRBJ2-5; abundance: few; d_gene: TRBD2; v_gene: TRBV6-2/TRBV6-3; CDR3aa: CASSRPSAGGGETQYF; CDR3nt: TGTGCCAGCAGCCGCCCCTCAGCGGGAGGTGGAGAGACCCAGTACTTC
j_gene: TRBJ1-2; abundance: many; d_gene: .; v_gene: TRBV7-2; CDR3aa: CASSFLGNYGYTF; CDR3nt: TGTGCCAGCAGCTTTTTGGGAAACTATGGCTACACCTTC
j_gene: TRBJ1-4; abundance: many; d_gene: .; v_gene: TRBV12-3/TRBV12-4; CDR3aa: CASTIAGTKEKLFF; CDR3nt: TGTGCCAGCACCATCGCCGGGACAAAAGAAAAACTGTTTTTT
j_gene: TRBJ2-1; abundance: many; d_gene: .; v_gene: TRBV29-1; CDR3aa: CSVPSESLYNEQFF; CDR3nt: TGCAGCGTTCCTAGCGAATCGTTGTACAATGAGCAGTTCTTC
j_gene: TRBJ2-1; abundance: many; d_gene: TRBD2; v_gene: TRBV20-1; CDR3aa: CSARAGARDNEQFF; CDR3nt: TGCAGTGCTAGGGCGGGAGCTCGGGACAATGAGCAGTTCTTC
j_gene: TRBJ2-2; abundance: few; d_gene: TRBD2; v_gene: TRBV7-6; CDR3aa: CASSQTSGSLLRTGELFF; CDR3nt: TGTGCCAGCAGCCAGACTAGCGGGAGCCTCCTTAGGACCGGGGAGCTGTTTTTT
j_gene: TRBJ1-2; abundance: few; d_gene: TRBD1; v_gene: TRBV30; CDR3aa: CAWSGDRETGGYTF; CDR3nt: TGTGCCTGGAGTGGGGACAGGGAGACGGGCGGCTACACCTTC
j_gene: TRBJ1-5; abundance: many; d_gene: .; v_gene: TRBV12-5; CDR3aa: CASGLRGGGHF; CDR3nt: TGTGCTAGTGGTTTGCGAGGGGGTGGGCATTTT
j_gene: TRBJ2-7; abundance: .; d_gene: TRBD2; v_gene: TRBV27; CDR3aa: CASSYGLAGGGSYEQYF; CDR3nt: TGTGCCAGCAGTTACGGACTAGCGGGAGGCGGTTCCTACGAGCAGTACTTC
j_gene: TRBJ2-1; abundance: many; d_gene: TRBD2; v_gene: TRBV9; CDR3aa: CASSASYGTRVLDEQFF; CDR3nt: TGTGCCAGCAGCGCCTCGTACGGGACTAGGGTTTTGGATGAGCAGTTCTTC
j_gene: TRBJ2-5; abundance: many; d_gene: TRBD1; v_gene: TRBV15; CDR3aa: CATSGIVPGQGKETQYF; CDR3nt: TGTGCCACCAGCGGTATAGTTCCGGGACAGGGGAAAGAGACCCAGTACTTC
j_gene: TRBJ2-1; abundance: many; d_gene: .; v_gene: TRBV4-3; CDR3aa: CASSQRGGSYNEQFF; CDR3nt: TGCGCCAGCAGCCAACGAGGCGGGTCCTACAATGAGCAGTTCTTC
j_gene: TRBJ2-4; abundance: few; d_gene: TRBD1; v_gene: TRBV29-1; CDR3aa: CSVVRQGAAKNIQYF; CDR3nt: TGCAGCGTTGTCCGGCAGGGGGCTGCTAAAAACATTCAGTACTTC
j_gene: TRBJ2-3; abundance: .; d_gene: TRBD1; v_gene: TRBV7-2; CDR3aa: CASSRQGTTSTDTQYF; CDR3nt: TGTGCCAGCAGCAGACAGGGAACAACCTCCACAGATACGCAGTATTTT
j_gene: TRBJ2-2; abundance: many; d_gene: .; v_gene: TRBV20-1; CDR3aa: CSARGQQNTGELFF; CDR3nt: TGCAGTGCTAGAGGCCAACAGAACACCGGGGAGCTGTTTTTT
j_gene: TRBJ1-1; abundance: few; d_gene: TRBD1; v_gene: TRBV7-8; CDR3aa: CASSLYRGRNTEAFF; CDR3nt: TGTGCCAGCAGCTTGTACAGGGGAAGGAACACTGAAGCTTTCTTT
j_gene: TRBJ1-2; abundance: many; d_gene: .; v_gene: TRBV10-3; CDR3aa: CAISELQGGGYTF; CDR3nt: TGTGCCATCAGTGAATTACAGGGTGGTGGCTACACCTTC
j_gene: TRBJ1-1; abundance: many; d_gene: .; v_gene: TRBV10-3; CDR3aa: CAISEPELRTEAFF; CDR3nt: TGTGCCATCAGTGAGCCTGAGTTAAGAACTGAAGCTTTCTTT
j_gene: TRBJ2-7; abundance: many; d_gene: .; v_gene: TRBV7-2; CDR3aa: CASSLATGTLGEQYF; CDR3nt: TGTGCCAGCAGCTTGGCGACAGGAACCCTTGGGGAGCAGTACTTC
j_gene: TRBJ2-1; abundance: many; d_gene: .; v_gene: TRBV21-1; CDR3aa: CASSTGLAGLSTDEQFF; CDR3nt: TGTGCCAGCAGCACGGGACTAGCGGGATTAAGCACCGATGAGCAGTTCTTC
j_gene: TRBJ2-1; abundance: few; d_gene: TRBD1; v_gene: TRBV7-2; CDR3aa: CASSLGVTGANEQFF; CDR3nt: TGTGCCAGCAGCTTAGGGGTGACAGGGGCCAATGAGCAGTTCTTC
j_gene: TRBJ1-1; abundance: few; d_gene: .; v_gene: TRBV12-3/TRBV12-4; CDR3aa: CASRTGTYTEAFF; CDR3nt: TGTGCCAGCAGGACCGGGACTTACACTGAAGCTTTCTTT
j_gene: TRBJ1-4; abundance: .; d_gene: .; v_gene: TRBV20-1; CDR3aa: CSTKWEAGARREKLFF; CDR3nt: TGCAGTACTAAGTGGGAAGCCGGGGCCCGACGTGAAAAACTGTTTTTT
j_gene: TRBJ2-3; abundance: .; d_gene: .; v_gene: TRBV28; CDR3aa: CASSSTAAARWDF; CDR3nt: TGTGCCAGCAGTTCCACGGCGGCAGCCCGCTGGGATTTT
j_gene: TRBJ2-7; abundance: once; d_gene: .; v_gene: TRBV7-9; CDR3aa: CASTGGTSPAYEQYF; CDR3nt: TGTGCCAGCACTGGAGGGACCTCACCGGCCTACGAGCAGTACTTC
j_gene: TRBJ1-6; abundance: .; d_gene: TRBD1; v_gene: TRBV5-5; CDR3aa: CASSFQGGTYNSPLHF; CDR3nt: TGTGCCAGCAGCTTTCAGGGGGGCACCTATAATTCACCCCTCCACTTT
j_gene: TRBJ2-7; abundance: many; d_gene: TRBD2; v_gene: TRBV5-6; CDR3aa: CASTGTSGNKQYF; CDR3nt: TGTGCCAGCACCGGGACTAGCGGGAATAAGCAGTACTTC
j_gene: TRBJ2-1; abundance: many; d_gene: .; v_gene: TRBV29-1; CDR3aa: CSVEGRLSYNEQFF; CDR3nt: TGCAGCGTTGAGGGACGGCTCTCCTACAATGAGCAGTTCTTC